The clone carrying this TCR beta chain was seen a single time. Methods used by the authors: Amplification of reference gene primers was used by the study to estimate nucleated cell counts. TCRdb's copy holds only in-frame clones and misses some; the assay was immunoSEQ multiplex PCR. That table furnishes V, J and clone size, whereas the DNA furnished D and trimming. The data show roughly 120,000 clones, almost 85% seen once. CDR1 and CDR2 from the germline V gene are MNHEY and SMNVEV (reference sequence). The CDR3 sequence is 15 residues long. V lost 6 bases, J lost 1 base, and 3 bases stayed unmatched. This entry is derived from a study of blood T cell repertoires in COVID-19. Study summary: Samples representing acute and convalescent COVID-19 were sourced from the United States, Italy and Spain. Sources were T cells, B-cell-depleted T cells, or PBMCs; the material itself was cDNA or gDNA.

The sample consisted of peripheral blood. This chain uses TRBV27 with TRBJ2-4, with TRBD2 matching over 10 bases. The sequence was collected from a man aged 65 to 79 with active or convalescent COVID-19. In DNA form, the CDR3 reads TGTGCCAGCAGAGCGGGAGGGAAGGCCAAAAACATTCAGTACTTC. Protein product: CASRAGGKAKNIQYF.